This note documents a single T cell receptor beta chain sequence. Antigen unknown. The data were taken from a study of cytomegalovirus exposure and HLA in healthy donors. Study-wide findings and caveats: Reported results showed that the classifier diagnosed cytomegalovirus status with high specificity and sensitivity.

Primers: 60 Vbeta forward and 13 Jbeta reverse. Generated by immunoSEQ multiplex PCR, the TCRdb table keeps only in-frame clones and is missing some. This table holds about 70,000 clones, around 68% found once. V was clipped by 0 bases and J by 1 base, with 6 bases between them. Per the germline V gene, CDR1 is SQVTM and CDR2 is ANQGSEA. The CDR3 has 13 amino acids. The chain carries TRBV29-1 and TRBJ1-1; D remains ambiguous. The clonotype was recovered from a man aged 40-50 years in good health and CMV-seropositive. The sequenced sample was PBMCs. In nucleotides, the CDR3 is TGCAGCGTTGAAGATCAGGAGAACACTGAAGCTTTCTTT. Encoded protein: CSVEDQENTEAFF.